This T cell receptor (beta chain) was observed in a study of blood T cell repertoires in COVID-19. This CDR3 is built from 17 residues. Germline CDR1 SGHNT, CDR2 YYREEE (reference sequence). The junction had 9 bases not matched to a gene; V was cut back by 3 bases and J by 9 bases. The table came from immunoSEQ multiplex PCR; TCRdb's copy has only in-frame clones and leaves some out. The sample records approximately 44,000 clones, 60% to 80% being singletons. The origin of this receptor is an elderly woman with acute or convalescent COVID-19. The chain couples TRBV5-4 to TRBJ2-1; 16 bases are shared with TRBD2. The sequencing sample was made of peripheral blood. CDR3 in amino acids: CASSSGTSGRAVGEQFF. As DNA, the CDR3 is TGTGCCAGCAGCTCGGGGACTAGCGGGAGGGCCGTTGGTGAGCAGTTCTTC.